These 6 T cell receptor beta chains came from one sample sequenced in a study of graft-versus-host responses after intestinal transplantation. Measured with immunoSEQ multiplex PCR; TCRdb has only the in-frame clones, and not every one. This sample has some 41,000 clones, with about 95% found just once. No antigen has been identified for these receptors. The input for sequencing was unstimulated CD8+ T cells sorted from spleen or lymph node cells, taken before transplant. The receptor set was obtained from a human donor who was the organ donor for an intestinal transplant.

The chain uses TRBV27 and TRBJ2-3, with D hard to call. CDR3 length equals 15 residues. V was pared by 0 bases and J by 4 bases, with 11 bases between. CDR1 is MNHEY and CDR2 is SMNVEV in the germline V gene (reference sequence). CDR3 coding DNA: TGTGCCAGCAGTTTATCGCCTGTTGGGGCAGATACGCAGTATTTT. It is translated as CASSLSPVGADTQYF.

The CDR3 DNA is TGTGCCAGCAGCCACGACCCGGGACAGCCTTTCTATGGCTACACCTTC. Protein: CASSHDPGQPFYGYTF. The chain recombines TRBV5-6 with TRBJ1-2; 7 positions match TRBD1. Germline CDR1 reads SGHDT; CDR2 reads YYEEEE. This CDR3 has 16 residues. With 4 bases clipped from V and 4 bases from J, the junction kept 13 bases outside the gene matches.

The CDR3, as DNA: TGTGCCACCAGCAGTCATCCTATGACAGGACCCATATTAAGCTCCTACAATGAGCAGTTCTTC. It translates to CATSSHPMTGPILSSYNEQFF. This chain links TRBV15 with TRBJ2-1, with D possibly TRBD1 on 6 matching bases. V gave up 3 bases and J gave up 0 bases, with 27 bases separating them. The V gene's germline CDR1 is LNHNV and CDR2 YYDKDF (reference sequence). The CDR3 spans 21 residues.

The chain links TRBV7-9 to TRBJ1-1; D is unclear. Trimming took off 1 base at V and 11 bases at J, with 11 bases between the two ends. The germline V gene has CDR1 SEHNR and CDR2 FQNEAQ (reference sequence). This CDR3 has 12 amino acids. The CDR3 DNA sequence: TGTGCCAGCAGCTTAGGATACCCTGGCGCTTTCTTT. Protein product: CASSLGYPGAFF.

Comment on this clone: At one boundary the junction diverges from the germline segment, which might be a read error. The DNA of the CDR3 is TGTGCCAGCAATGAAGGAGACAACCTCGGGGAGCAGTACTTC. It encodes CASNEGDNLGEQYF. The J gene is TRBJ2-7, the V gene TRBV2; D not certain. The CDR3 totals 14 residues. In germline, CDR1 is SNHLY, CDR2 FYNNEI.

V is TRBV27 and J is TRBJ2-3, with TRBD1 as a possible D gene (6 bases). CDR1 and CDR2 (germline): MNHEY, SMNVEV (reference sequence). This CDR3 has 20 amino acids. V was pared by 2 bases and J by 3 bases, with 27 bases between. Here the CDR3 reads CASSLRLCCLQGRQTDTQYF. CDR3 in DNA: TGTGCCAGCAGTTTAAGGCTCTGTTGCCTACAGGGTCGACAAACAGATACGCAGTATTTT.